This T cell receptor beta chain was captured by sequencing in a study of T cells in Graves' hyperthyroidism and ophthalmopathy. Researchers barred patients who had uncontrolled infection, other autoimmune disease, pregnancy or lactation. Clinical symptoms, serum thyroxine and TRAb, thyroid ultrasound and orbital computed tomography together formed the diagnostic basis. V gave up 5 bases and J gave up 3 bases, with 13 bases separating them. Germline assignment: CDR1 ENHRY and CDR2 SYGVKD. The CDR3 is made up of 14 amino acids. This clonotype has at least ten counts. The source material, RNA transcripts, was used to amplify TCR beta CDR3 regions. Using the HTBI primer set, a first-round RT-PCR was run on the TCR CDR3. MiXCR, run by TCRdb on the multiplex PCR reads, gives a single entry per CDR3 protein. The data hold around 290,000 distinct CDR3 sequences, with 15% to 20% observed a single time.

The specimen was blood. This chain links TRBV10-3 with TRBJ1-2; D perhaps matches TRBD1 (5 bases). This clonotype originated in a woman in her fifties or sixties with Graves' ophthalmopathy. In DNA form, the CDR3 reads TGTGCCATCAGTCCGGGACTTTCGGACTATGGCTACACCTTC. Translating gives CAISPGLSDYGYTF.